Shown below are 12 T cell receptor beta chains from a single sample sequenced in a study of cytotoxic CD8 clonotypes in ibrutinib-treated CLL. Some clones are missing from TCRdb's copy, which holds only in-frame ones; the method was immunoSEQ multiplex PCR. The table shows about 160,000 clones, with nearly 90% occurring only once. The source was PBMCs, collected at disease progression, from a patient treated with ibrutinib. The source of these receptors is a human donor with chronic lymphocytic leukemia.

The gene calls are TRBV9 and TRBJ1-2; TRBD1 matches 11 bases. This CDR3 comprises 18 residues. Germline V gives CDR1 SGDLS, CDR2 YYNGEE. V was pared by 4 bases and J by 2 bases, with 13 bases of the junction left unmatched. CDR3 coding DNA: TGTGCCAGCAGCCCACACTTCCGGGACAGGGGGAAAAACTATGGCTACACCTTC. It codes for CASSPHFRDRGKNYGYTF. Looking up the rest from reference TRBV9 and TRBJ1-2 gives the full variable domain: DSGVTQTPKHLITATGQRVTLRCSPRSGDLSVYWYQQSLDQGLQFLIQYYNGEERAKGNILERFSAQQFPDLHSELNLSSLELGDSALYFCASSPHFRDRGKNYGYTFGSGTRLTVV.

This sequence joins TRBV5-6 and TRBJ1-3; D is uncertain. CDR3 length: 13 amino acids. Between the trimmed V and J ends, which lost 2 bases and 6 bases, there was a span of 9 bases. The germline V gene encodes CDR1 SGHDT and CDR2 YYEEEE. The CDR3 DNA reads as TGTGCCAGCAGCTTCGGAACAGAAAACACCATATATTTT. As protein: CASSFGTENTIYF. Full variable domain (outside the CDR3, taken from reference TRBV5-6 and TRBJ1-3): DAGVTQSPTHLIKTRGQQVTLRCSPKSGHDTVSWYQQALGQGPQFIFQYYEEEERQRGNFPDRFSGHQFPNYSSELNVNALLLGDSALYLCASSFGTENTIYFGEGSWLTVV.

The chain has TRBV11-3 and TRBJ2-6, with no clear D. The V and J ends lost 1 base and 3 bases respectively, with 1 base between them. This CDR3 region has 13 residues. CDR1 and CDR2 from the germline V gene are SGHNT and YENEEA. The CDR3 protein is CASSLGGANVLTF. The CDR3 DNA reads TGTGCCAGCAGCTTAGGTGGGGCCAACGTCCTGACTTTC.

The chain recombines TRBV5-1 with TRBJ2-1, with 10 bases lining up with TRBD1. Looked up from germline, CDR1 is SGHRS and CDR2 is YFSETQ. V gave up 0 bases and J gave up 6 bases; unmatched junction bases: 3. The CDR3 has 15 residues. CDR3 nucleotide sequence: TGCGCCAGCAGCTTGGAGGGACAGGGGATCAATGAGCAGTTCTTC. This encodes CASSLEGQGINEQFF.

This chain uses TRBV9 with TRBJ2-5, with 8 bases identical to TRBD1. J was trimmed by 5 bases and V by 2 bases; bases with no gene match: 14. The CDR3 covers 17 residues. The germline V gene encodes CDR1 SGDLS and CDR2 YYNGEE. The DNA of the CDR3 is TGTGCCAGCAGCGTGGCAGGGGGCAGGGGGCGTGGGGAGACCCAGTACTTC. Translation: CASSVAGGRGRGETQYF.

V usage is TRBV10-3 and J usage is TRBJ1-1; D gene ambiguous. Trimming took off 6 bases at V and 0 bases at J, with 11 bases between the two ends. Germline lookup yields CDR1 ENHRY and CDR2 SYGVKD. The CDR3 covers 14 residues. The CDR3 DNA follows: TGTGCCATCAGGGCTGGGATGGTGAACACTGAAGCTTTCTTT. It encodes CAIRAGMVNTEAFF.

The chain recombines TRBV5-6 with TRBJ2-1; 9 nucleotides line up with TRBD1. This CDR3 has 16 residues. With V trimmed by 4 bases and J by 5 bases, 10 bases remained unmatched. Germline CDR1 SGHDT, CDR2 YYEEEE. The CDR3: CASSGGTGFSNNEQFF. CDR3 coding DNA: TGTGCCAGCAGCGGGGGGACAGGGTTCTCTAACAATGAGCAGTTCTTC.

This rearrangement joins TRBV7-8 to TRBJ2-7; 11 bases align to TRBD2. The CDR3 spans 15 residues. CDR1 is SGHVS and CDR2 is FQNEAQ in the germline V gene. V shed 3 bases, J shed 7 bases, and the junction held 8 bases outside the gene matches. CDR3 region: CASSFGTSGLEEQYF. The CDR3 DNA follows: TGTGCCAGCAGCTTCGGGACTAGCGGACTGGAAGAGCAGTACTTC.

The chain joins TRBV28 to TRBJ2-1; 8 bases align to TRBD2. V gave up 3 bases and J gave up 2 bases; unmatched junction bases: 6. CDR1 MDHEN and CDR2 SYDVKM come from the germline V gene. This CDR3 region has 16 residues. The CDR3 sequence is CASSFESGRTYNEQFF. CDR3 in DNA: TGTGCCAGCAGTTTTGAAAGCGGGAGAACCTACAATGAGCAGTTCTTC.

This chain uses TRBV7-2 with TRBJ2-3, with 8 positions matching TRBD2. Germline assignment: CDR1 SGHTA and CDR2 FQGNSA. This CDR3 spans 19 amino acids. V lost 3 bases, J lost 2 bases, and 16 bases stayed unmatched. In nucleotides, the CDR3 is TGTGCCAGCAGCTTCGTTACTAGCGGCACCCAGAGAATCACAGATACGCAGTATTTT. It codes for CASSFVTSGTQRITDTQYF.

The chain recombines TRBV7-9 with TRBJ2-2; D gene ambiguous. Trimming left V 5 bases short and J 4 bases short, with 14 bases between. The CDR3 has 15 amino acids. Germline loops: CDR1 SEHNR, CDR2 FQNEAQ (reference sequence). CDR3 loop: CASSKGPPGTGELFF. In DNA, the CDR3 is TGTGCCAGCAGCAAAGGGCCCCCTGGCACCGGGGAGCTGTTTTTT.

The gene calls are TRBV7-9 and TRBJ1-5; 10 positions match TRBD1. The germline V gene has CDR1 SEHNR and CDR2 FQNEAQ (reference sequence). After removal of 1 base from V and 4 bases from J, the junction contained 1 base not matched to a gene. This CDR3 spans 15 amino acids. CDR3 sequence: CASSLGTGGNQPQHF. For the CDR3, the DNA is TGTGCCAGCAGCTTAGGGACAGGGGGGAATCAGCCCCAGCATTTT.